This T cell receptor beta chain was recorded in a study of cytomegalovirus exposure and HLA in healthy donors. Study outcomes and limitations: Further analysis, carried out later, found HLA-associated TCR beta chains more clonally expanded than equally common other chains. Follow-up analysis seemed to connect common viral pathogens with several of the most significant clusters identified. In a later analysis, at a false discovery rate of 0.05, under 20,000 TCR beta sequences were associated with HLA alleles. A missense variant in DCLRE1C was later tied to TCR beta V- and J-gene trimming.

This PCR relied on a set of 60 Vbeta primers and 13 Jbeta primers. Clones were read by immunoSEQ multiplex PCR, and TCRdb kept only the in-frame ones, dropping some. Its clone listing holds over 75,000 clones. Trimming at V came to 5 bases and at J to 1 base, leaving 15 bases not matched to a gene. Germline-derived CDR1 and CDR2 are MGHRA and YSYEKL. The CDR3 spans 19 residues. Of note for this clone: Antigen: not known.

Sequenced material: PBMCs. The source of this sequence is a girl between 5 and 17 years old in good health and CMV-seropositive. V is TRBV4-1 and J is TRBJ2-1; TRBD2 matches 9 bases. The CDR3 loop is CASSYLAGLAGTSYNEQFF. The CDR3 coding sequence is TGCGCCAGCAGCTACCTCGCCGGCCTAGCGGGGACTTCCTACAATGAGCAGTTCTTC.